A selection of T cell receptor beta chains follows, all from one sample in a study of CD8 T cells in ankylosing spondylitis. A single record per CDR3 protein comes from TCRdb applying MiXCR to the 5' RACE reads. The profile shows about 340,000 distinct CDR3 sequences, roughly 20% of them singletons. Sequencing was carried out using blood, either unsorted or a sorted T cell fraction (not recorded which). The receptor source for this set is a male donor with ankylosing spondylitis or in good health (not recorded which). Each CDR3 is given with its conserved first and last residue. Each record gives: D gene, V gene, clone size, J gene, CDR3 protein, CDR3 DNA. D genes are given only for firm matches. Part of the rows lack a size; the others show once, few, many or a class for expanded clones.

TRBD1	TRBV25-1	-	TRBJ2-1	CASSRTGGYNEQFF	TGTGCCAGCAGTAGGACAGGGGGCTACAATGAGCAGTTCTTC
-	TRBV29-1	few	TRBJ2-1	CSVEPQGVVDEQFF	TGCAGCGTTGAACCTCAGGGTGTGGTGGATGAGCAGTTCTTC
-	TRBV12-3/TRBV12-4	few	TRBJ2-7	CASSSSPGHEQYF	TGTGCCAGCAGTTCTTCTCCGGGCCACGAGCAGTACTTC
-	TRBV27	-	TRBJ2-2	CASSFGESAGELFF	TGTGCCAGCAGTTTCGGGGAGTCGGCCGGGGAGCTGTTTTTT
TRBD1	TRBV12-3/TRBV12-4	-	TRBJ2-7	CASSLGDRGSSEQYF	TGTGCCAGCAGTTTGGGGGACAGGGGGTCGAGCGAGCAGTACTTC
-	TRBV11-2	-	TRBJ2-7	CASRLGGTAYEQYF	TGTGCCAGCAGATTGGGGGGGACAGCCTACGAGCAGTACTTC
-	TRBV4-1	few	TRBJ2-7	CASSPGTREQYF	TGTGCCAGCAGCCCTGGAACGAGGGAGCAGTACTTC
-	TRBV5-1	few	TRBJ2-7	CASSSMGPKYEQYF	TGCGCCAGCAGCTCGATGGGACCGAAGTACGAGCAGTACTTC
-	TRBV27	-	TRBJ2-7	CASSSTGSRLPYEQYF	TGTGCCAGCAGTTCAACCGGGTCTCGCTTACCCTACGAGCAGTACTTC
-	TRBV29-1	few	TRBJ2-2	CSVEVRGIISGELFF	TGCAGCGTTGAAGTTCGGGGCATCATTAGCGGGGAGCTGTTTTTT
-	TRBV2	-	TRBJ1-4	CASTDSQGANEKLFF	TGTGCCAGCACTGATTCACAGGGCGCTAATGAAAAACTGTTTTTT
-	TRBV5-1	few	TRBJ2-1	CASSMGLDVPADEQFF	TGCGCCAGCAGCATGGGGTTGGACGTACCGGCGGATGAGCAGTTCTTC
-	TRBV20-1	few	TRBJ2-5	CSARPDYSAETQYF	TGCAGTGCTAGGCCTGACTACTCAGCAGAGACCCAGTACTTC
TRBD1	TRBV12-3/TRBV12-4	-	TRBJ2-7	CASSSDRGWGRTYEQYF	TGTGCCAGCAGTTCCGACAGGGGGTGGGGGCGCACCTACGAGCAGTACTTC
TRBD1	TRBV28	-	TRBJ2-7	CASRSDRTTYEQYF	TGTGCCAGCAGATCGGACAGGACAACCTACGAGCAGTACTTC
-	TRBV11-2	few	TRBJ1-1	CASSLDDRSTEAFF	TGTGCCAGCAGCTTAGACGACAGAAGCACTGAAGCTTTCTTT
-	TRBV4-1	-	TRBJ1-1	CASSQDKAPRGTEAFF	TGCGCCAGCAGCCAAGATAAGGCCCCGAGGGGGACTGAAGCTTTCTTT